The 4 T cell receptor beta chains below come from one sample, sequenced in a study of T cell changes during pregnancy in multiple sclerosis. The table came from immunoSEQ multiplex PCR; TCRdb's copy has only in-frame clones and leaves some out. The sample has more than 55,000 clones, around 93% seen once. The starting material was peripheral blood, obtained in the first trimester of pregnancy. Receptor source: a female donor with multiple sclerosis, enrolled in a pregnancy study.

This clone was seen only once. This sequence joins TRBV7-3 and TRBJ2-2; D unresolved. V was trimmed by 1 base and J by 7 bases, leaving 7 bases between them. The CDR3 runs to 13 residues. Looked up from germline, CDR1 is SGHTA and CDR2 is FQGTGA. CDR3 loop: CASSLNSVGELFF. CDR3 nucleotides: TGTGCCAGCAGCTTAAACAGTGTCGGGGAGCTGTTTTTT. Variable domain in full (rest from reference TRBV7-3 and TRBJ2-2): GAGVSQTPSNKVTEKGKYVELRCDPISGHTALYWYRQSLGQGPEFLIYFQGTGAADDSGLPNDRFFAVRPEGSVSTLKIQRTERGDSAVYLCASSLNSVGELFFGEGSRLTVL.

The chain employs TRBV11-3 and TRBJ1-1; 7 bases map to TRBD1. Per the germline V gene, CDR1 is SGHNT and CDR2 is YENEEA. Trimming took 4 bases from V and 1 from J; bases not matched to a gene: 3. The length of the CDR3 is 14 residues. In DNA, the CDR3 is TGTGCCAGCAGCTCGGGACAGCAGAACACTGAAGCTTTCTTT. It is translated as CASSSGQQNTEAFF.

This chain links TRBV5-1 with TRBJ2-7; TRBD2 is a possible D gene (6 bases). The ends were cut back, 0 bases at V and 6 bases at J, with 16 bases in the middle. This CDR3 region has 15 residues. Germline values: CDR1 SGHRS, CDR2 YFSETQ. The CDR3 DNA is TGCGCCAGCAGCTTGGTCGTGGGAGGAACGGGCGAGCAGTACTTC. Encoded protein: CASSLVVGGTGEQYF.

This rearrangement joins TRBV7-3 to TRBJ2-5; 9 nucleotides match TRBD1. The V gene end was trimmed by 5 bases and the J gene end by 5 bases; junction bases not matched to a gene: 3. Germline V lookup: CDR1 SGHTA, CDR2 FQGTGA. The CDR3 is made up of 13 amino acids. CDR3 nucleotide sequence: TGTGCCAGCAGCCCAGGGACAGGGGAGACCCAGTACTTC. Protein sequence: CASSPGTGETQYF.